In its sample, the clone carrying this T cell receptor (beta chain) is medium-sized. The CDR3 has 18 residues. The V end lost 2 bases, the J end lost 0 bases, and 14 bases lay between the germline ends. Germline-derived CDR1 and CDR2 are KGHSH and LQKENI. Time point of the sample: sample taken at primary tumor resection. Donation came from approximately 69 patients with untreated early-stage non-small cell lung cancer. Unsorted whole RNA from tumor, nontumor lung or frozen PBMC underwent sequencing. On each TCR cDNA molecule, a unique molecular identifier was present. TCRdb reprocessed the 5' RACE reads via MiXCR and lists one record per CDR3 protein. The profile shows 4,200 or so distinct CDR3 sequences, about 9.1% of them singletons. The data belong to a study of spatial heterogeneity in lung cancer. Study overall: The average count in raw reads for each unique TCR and UMI combination exceeded nine appearances.

The receptor was isolated from a female donor with early-stage non-small cell lung cancer. The chain carries TRBV18 and TRBJ2-6; D perhaps matches TRBD1 (5 bases). Source: normal lung tissue next to the tumor, taken at surgery. CDR3 DNA sequence: TGTGCCAGCTCACCAACGACAGTCTTGTTCTCTGGGGCCAACGTCCTGACTTTC. Protein sequence: CASSPTTVLFSGANVLTF.